Described below is a single T cell receptor beta chain sequence and its context. These data come from a study of blood T cell repertoires in COVID-19. The data were produced by immunoSEQ multiplex PCR, yet TCRdb's version contains in-frame clones alone and is incomplete. The table lists 380,000 or so clones, approximately 89% of them singletons. The sample comprised PBMCs or T cells enriched from blood (not recorded which). The receptor's source is a man under 40 who had recovered from COVID-19.

The CDR3 nucleotides read TGTGCCAGCAGCTTCAGAGGGGGCGCTTCCTACGAGCAGTACTTC. It translates to CASSFRGGASYEQYF. V is TRBV7-9 and J is TRBJ2-7; 7 positions agree with TRBD1. V was pared by 3 bases and J by 1 base, with 6 bases of the junction left unmatched. This CDR3 has 15 amino acids. Germline V lookup: CDR1 SEHNR, CDR2 FQNEAQ (reference sequence).